This TCR beta chain comes out of a study of early T cells in non-severe SARS-CoV-2 infection. TCRdb itself ran the 5' RACE reads through MiXCR, one entry per CDR3 protein. Of roughly 100,000 distinct CDR3 sequences detected, less than 15% appear once; the ten largest clones hold 5.5% to 7%. J gave up 10 bases and V 6 bases, and 10 bases lay outside the gene matches. CDR3 size: 14 residues. This clonotype has a handful of counts. The material sequenced was whole blood. This sequence was found in an adult who was a healthcare worker with PCR-confirmed SARS-CoV-2 infection or an uninfected control (not recorded which). V gene TRBV12-3 or TRBV12-4 combines with J gene TRBJ2-3, with 10 bases matching TRBD1. CDR3 amino acids: CASSPGTGEFAQYF. CDR3 in DNA: TGTGCCAGCAGCCCCGGGACAGGGGAGTTCGCGCAGTATTTT.